This T cell receptor beta chain is from a study of blood T cell repertoires in COVID-19. The repertoire was sequenced with immunoSEQ multiplex PCR; TCRdb's copy has only in-frame clones and lacks some. The sample has around 260,000 clones; approximately 83% are singletons. The V segment lost 1 base and the J segment 5 bases; nucleotides outside the gene matches: 7. This CDR3 spans 15 amino acids. Germline CDR1 SGHTA, CDR2 FQGNSA. The TCR sequence derives from a person aged 65-85 years with COVID-19, enrolled during active disease. The gene calls are TRBV7-2 and TRBJ2-7; 8 nucleotides line up with TRBD1. The sequencing sample was made of peripheral blood. This CDR3 is CASSLVGRGPDEQYF. CDR3 DNA: TGTGCCAGCAGCTTAGTGGGCAGGGGGCCAGACGAGCAGTACTTC.